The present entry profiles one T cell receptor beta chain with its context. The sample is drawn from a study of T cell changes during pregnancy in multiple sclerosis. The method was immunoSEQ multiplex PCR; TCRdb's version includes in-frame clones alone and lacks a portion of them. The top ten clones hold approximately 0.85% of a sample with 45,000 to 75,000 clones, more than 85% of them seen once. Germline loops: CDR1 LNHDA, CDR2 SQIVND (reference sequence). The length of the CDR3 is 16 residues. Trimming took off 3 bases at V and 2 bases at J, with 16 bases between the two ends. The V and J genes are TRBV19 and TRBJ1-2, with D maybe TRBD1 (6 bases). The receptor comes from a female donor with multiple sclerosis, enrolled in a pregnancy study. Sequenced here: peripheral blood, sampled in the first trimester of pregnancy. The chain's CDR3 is CASSIRRQGLNYGYTF. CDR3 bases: TGTGCCAGTAGTATTAGGCGCCAGGGGCTAAACTATGGCTACACCTTC.